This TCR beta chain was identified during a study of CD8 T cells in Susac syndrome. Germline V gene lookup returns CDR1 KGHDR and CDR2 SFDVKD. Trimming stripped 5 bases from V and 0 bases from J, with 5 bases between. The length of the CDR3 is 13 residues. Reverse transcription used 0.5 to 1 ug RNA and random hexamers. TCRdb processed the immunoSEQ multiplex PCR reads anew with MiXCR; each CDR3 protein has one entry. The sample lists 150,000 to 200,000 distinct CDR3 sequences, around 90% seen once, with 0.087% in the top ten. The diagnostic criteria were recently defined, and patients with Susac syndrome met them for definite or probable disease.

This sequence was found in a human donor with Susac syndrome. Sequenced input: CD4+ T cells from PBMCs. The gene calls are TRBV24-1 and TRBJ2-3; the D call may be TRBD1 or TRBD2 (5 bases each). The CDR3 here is CATSGDSTDTQYF. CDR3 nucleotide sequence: TGTGCCACCAGTGGGGACAGCACAGATACGCAGTATTTT.